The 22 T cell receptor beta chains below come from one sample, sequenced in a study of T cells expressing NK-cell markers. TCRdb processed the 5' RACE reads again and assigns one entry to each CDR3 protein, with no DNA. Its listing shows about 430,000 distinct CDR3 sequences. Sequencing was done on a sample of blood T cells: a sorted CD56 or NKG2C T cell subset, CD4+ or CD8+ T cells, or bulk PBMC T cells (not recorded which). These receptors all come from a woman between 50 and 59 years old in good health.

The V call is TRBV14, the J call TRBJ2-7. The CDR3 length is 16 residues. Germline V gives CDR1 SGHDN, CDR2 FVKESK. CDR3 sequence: CASSQDLGPSSYEQYF.

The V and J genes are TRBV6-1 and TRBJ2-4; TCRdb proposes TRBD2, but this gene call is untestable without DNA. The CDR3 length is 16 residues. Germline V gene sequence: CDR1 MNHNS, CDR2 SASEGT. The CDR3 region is CASSEFFSGVKNIQYF.

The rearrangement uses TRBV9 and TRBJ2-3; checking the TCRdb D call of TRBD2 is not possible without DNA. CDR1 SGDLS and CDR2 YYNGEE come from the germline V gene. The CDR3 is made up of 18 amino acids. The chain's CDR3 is CASSGHRDATSGTDTQYF.

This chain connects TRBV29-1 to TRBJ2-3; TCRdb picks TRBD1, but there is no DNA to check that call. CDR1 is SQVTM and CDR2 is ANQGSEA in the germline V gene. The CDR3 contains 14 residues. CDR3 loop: CSVERGIGTDTQYF.

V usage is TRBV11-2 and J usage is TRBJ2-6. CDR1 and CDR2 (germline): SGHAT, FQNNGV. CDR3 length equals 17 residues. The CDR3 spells CASSLGDRFFGANVLTF.

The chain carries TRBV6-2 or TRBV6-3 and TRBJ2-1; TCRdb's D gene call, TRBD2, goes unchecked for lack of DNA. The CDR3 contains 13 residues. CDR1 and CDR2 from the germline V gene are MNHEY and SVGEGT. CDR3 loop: CASRDYTYNEQFF.

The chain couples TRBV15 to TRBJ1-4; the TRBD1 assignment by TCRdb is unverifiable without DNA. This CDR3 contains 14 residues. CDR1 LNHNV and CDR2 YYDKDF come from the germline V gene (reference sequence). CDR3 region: CATRRGPTNEKLFF.

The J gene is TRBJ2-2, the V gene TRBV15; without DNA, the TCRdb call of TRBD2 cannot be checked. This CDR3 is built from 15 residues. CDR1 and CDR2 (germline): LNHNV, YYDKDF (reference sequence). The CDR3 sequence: CATSRGLANTGELFF.

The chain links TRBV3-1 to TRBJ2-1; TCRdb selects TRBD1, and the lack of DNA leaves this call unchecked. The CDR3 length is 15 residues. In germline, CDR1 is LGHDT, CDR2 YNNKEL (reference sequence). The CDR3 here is CASRTDPGFYNEQFF.

Here the CDR3 reads CASIGQAGLYEQYF. The chain recombines TRBV28 with TRBJ2-7; the TCRdb call, TRBD1, lacks DNA for checking. This CDR3 contains 14 residues. Per germline, CDR1 MDHEN and CDR2 SYDVKM.

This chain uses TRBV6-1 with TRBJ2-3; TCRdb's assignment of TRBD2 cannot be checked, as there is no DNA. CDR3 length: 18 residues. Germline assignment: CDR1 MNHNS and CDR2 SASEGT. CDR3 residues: CASSPLPRALGLSDTQYF.

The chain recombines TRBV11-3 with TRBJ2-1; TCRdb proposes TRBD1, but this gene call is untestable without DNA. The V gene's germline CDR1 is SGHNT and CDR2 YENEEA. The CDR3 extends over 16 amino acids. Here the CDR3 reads CASSSHRGASYNEQFF. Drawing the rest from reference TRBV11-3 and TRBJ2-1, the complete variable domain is EAGVVQSPRYKIIEKKQPVAFWCNPISGHNTLYWYLQNLGQGPELLIRYENEEAVDDSQLPKDRFSAERLKGVDSTLKIQPAELGDSAVYLCASSSHRGASYNEQFFGPGTRLTVL.

CDR3 residues: CASSERGTATWSYGYTF. The chain links TRBV6-1 to TRBJ1-2; without DNA, the TCRdb call of TRBD1 cannot be checked. Germline CDR1 MNHNS, CDR2 SASEGT. This CDR3 spans 17 amino acids.

The CDR3 loop is CASSESPGETQYF. V is TRBV5-1 and J is TRBJ2-5; as DNA is missing, the TRBD2 call by TCRdb cannot be tested. This CDR3 comprises 13 residues. CDR1 and CDR2 (germline): SGHRS, YFSETQ.

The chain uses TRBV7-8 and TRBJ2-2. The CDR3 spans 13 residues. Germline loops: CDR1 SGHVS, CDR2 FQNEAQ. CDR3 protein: CASSLEVAGELFF. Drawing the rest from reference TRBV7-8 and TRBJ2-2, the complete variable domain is GAGVSQSPRYKVAKRGQDVALRCDPISGHVSLFWYQQALGQGPEFLTYFQNEAQLDKSGLPSDRFFAERPEGSVSTLKIQRTQQEDSAVYLCASSLEVAGELFFGEGSRLTVL.

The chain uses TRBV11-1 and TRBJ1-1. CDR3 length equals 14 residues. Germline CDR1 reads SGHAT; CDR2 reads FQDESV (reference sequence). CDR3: CASSLAQGGTEAFF.

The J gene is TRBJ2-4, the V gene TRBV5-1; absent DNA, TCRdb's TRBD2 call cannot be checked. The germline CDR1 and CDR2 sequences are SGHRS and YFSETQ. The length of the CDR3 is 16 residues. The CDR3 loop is CASSSPAGGPANIQYF.

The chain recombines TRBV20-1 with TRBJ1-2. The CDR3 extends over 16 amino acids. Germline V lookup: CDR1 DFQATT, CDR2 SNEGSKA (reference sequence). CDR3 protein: CSAGGSLNPLNYGYTF.

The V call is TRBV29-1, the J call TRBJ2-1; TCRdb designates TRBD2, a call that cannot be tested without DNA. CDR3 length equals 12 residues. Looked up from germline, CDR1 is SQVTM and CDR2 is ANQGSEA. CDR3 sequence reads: CSVEGTSARGFF.

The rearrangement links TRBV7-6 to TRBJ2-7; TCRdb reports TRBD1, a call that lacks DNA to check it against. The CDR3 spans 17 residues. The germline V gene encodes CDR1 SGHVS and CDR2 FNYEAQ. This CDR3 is CASSLVGKVGGSYEQYF.

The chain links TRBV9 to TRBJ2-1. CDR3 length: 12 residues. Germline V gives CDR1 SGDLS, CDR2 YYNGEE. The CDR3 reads CASSVGGPEQFF.

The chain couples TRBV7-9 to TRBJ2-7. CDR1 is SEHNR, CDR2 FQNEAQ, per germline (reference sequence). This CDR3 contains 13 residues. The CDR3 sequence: CAIQKGVSYEQYF.